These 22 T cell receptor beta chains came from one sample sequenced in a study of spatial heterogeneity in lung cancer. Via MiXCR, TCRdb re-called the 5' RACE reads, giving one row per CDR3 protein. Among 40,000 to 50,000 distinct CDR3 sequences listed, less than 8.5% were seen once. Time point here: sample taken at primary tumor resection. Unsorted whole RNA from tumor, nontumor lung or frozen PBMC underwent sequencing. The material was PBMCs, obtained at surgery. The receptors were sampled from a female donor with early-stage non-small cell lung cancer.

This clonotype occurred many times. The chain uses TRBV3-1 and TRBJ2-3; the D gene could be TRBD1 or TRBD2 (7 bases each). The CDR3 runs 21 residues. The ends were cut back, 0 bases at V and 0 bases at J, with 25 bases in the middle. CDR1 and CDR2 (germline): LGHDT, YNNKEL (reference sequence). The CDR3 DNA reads TGTGCCAGCAGCCAAGAATGGGGGGGACAGAAGTCTTCTACTAGCACAGATACGCAGTATTTT. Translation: CASSQEWGGQKSSTSTDTQYF.

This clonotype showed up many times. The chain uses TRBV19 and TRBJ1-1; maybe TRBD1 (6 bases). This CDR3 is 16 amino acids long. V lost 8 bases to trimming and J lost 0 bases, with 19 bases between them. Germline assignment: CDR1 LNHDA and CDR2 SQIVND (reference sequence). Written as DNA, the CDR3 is TGTGCCAGTCACTCCCCATGGGGGGCCGTGAACACTGAAGCTTTCTTT. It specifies CASHSPWGAVNTEAFF.

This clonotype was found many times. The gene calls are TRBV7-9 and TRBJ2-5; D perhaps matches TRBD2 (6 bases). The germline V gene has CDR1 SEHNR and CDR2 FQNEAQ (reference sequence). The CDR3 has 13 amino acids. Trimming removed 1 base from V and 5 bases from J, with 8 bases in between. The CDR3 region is CASSLVAVETQYF. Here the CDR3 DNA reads TGTGCCAGCAGCTTAGTAGCGGTTGAGACCCAGTACTTC. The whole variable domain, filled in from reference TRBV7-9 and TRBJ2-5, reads DTGVSQNPRHKITKRGQNVTFRCDPISEHNRLYWYRQTLGQGPEFLTYFQNEAQLEKSRLLSDRFSAERPKGSFSTLEIQRTEQGDSAMYLCASSLVAVETQYFGPGTRLLVL.

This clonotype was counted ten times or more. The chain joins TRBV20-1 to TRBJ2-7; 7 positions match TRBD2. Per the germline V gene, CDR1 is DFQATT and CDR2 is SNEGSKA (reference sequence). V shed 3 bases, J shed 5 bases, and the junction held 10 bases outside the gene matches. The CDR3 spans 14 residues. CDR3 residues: CSASPLTSAHEQYF. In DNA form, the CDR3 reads TGCAGTGCTAGTCCCCTAACTAGCGCCCACGAGCAGTACTTC.

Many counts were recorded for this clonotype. CDR3 residues: CASSRVPLLSYNSPLHF. CDR3 DNA: TGTGCCAGCAGCCGGGTACCGCTACTCTCCTATAATTCACCCCTCCACTTT. This chain links TRBV7-9 with TRBJ1-6; D uncertain. This CDR3 contains 17 residues. Trimming removed 5 bases from V and 0 bases from J, with 14 bases in between. The germline CDR1 and CDR2 sequences are SEHNR and FQNEAQ (reference sequence). The whole variable domain, filled in from reference TRBV7-9 and TRBJ1-6, reads DTGVSQNPRHKITKRGQNVTFRCDPISEHNRLYWYRQTLGQGPEFLTYFQNEAQLEKSRLLSDRFSAERPKGSFSTLEIQRTEQGDSAMYLCASSRVPLLSYNSPLHFGNGTRLTVT.

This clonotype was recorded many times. The CDR3 nucleotides are TGCGCCAGCAGCTTAGAGTCGGGGGCTACCTATGGCTACACCTTC. Encoded protein: CASSLESGATYGYTF. The gene calls are TRBV5-1 and TRBJ1-2; TRBD1 might be the D (6 bases). Trimming took off 2 bases at V and 4 bases at J, with 15 bases between the two ends. This CDR3 is built from 15 residues. Germline V gene data show CDR1 as SGHRS and CDR2 as YFSETQ.

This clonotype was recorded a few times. The CDR3 region is CATDADRGGGYTF. CDR3 DNA: TGTGCCACCGACGCAGACAGGGGCGGGGGCTACACCTTC. V usage is TRBV19 and J usage is TRBJ1-2; TRBD1 matches 8 bases. With V trimmed by 10 bases and J by 8 bases, 12 bases remained unmatched. The CDR3 runs 13 residues. Germline assignment: CDR1 LNHDA and CDR2 SQIVND (reference sequence).

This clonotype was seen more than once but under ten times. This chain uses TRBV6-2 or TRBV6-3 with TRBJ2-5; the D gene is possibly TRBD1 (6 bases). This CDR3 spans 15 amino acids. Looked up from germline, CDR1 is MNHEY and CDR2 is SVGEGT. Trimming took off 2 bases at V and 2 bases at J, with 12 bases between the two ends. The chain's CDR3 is CASSYGQGRQETQYF. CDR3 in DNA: TGTGCCAGCAGTTACGGGCAGGGGCGACAAGAGACCCAGTACTTC.

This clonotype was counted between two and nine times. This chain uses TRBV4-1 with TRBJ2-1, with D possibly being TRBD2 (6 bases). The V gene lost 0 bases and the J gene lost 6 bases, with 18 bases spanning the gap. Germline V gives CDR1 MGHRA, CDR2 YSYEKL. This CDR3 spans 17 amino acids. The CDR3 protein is CASSQDWTGVVANEQFF. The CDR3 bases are TGCGCCAGCAGCCAAGATTGGACGGGGGTGGTGGCCAATGAGCAGTTCTTC.

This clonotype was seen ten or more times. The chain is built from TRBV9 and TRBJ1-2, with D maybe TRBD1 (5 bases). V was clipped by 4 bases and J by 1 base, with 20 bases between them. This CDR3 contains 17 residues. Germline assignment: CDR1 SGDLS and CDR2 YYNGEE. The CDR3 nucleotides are TGTGCCAGCAGCCCCAATGCGGGACGCATTCTTAACTATGGCTACACCTTC. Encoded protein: CASSPNAGRILNYGYTF.

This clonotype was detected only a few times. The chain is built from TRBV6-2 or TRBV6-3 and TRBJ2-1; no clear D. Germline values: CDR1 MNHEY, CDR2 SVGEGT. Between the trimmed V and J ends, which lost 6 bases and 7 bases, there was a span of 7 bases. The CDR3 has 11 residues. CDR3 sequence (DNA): TGTGCCAGCAGGCAGACAAATGAGCAGTTCTTC. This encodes CASRQTNEQFF.

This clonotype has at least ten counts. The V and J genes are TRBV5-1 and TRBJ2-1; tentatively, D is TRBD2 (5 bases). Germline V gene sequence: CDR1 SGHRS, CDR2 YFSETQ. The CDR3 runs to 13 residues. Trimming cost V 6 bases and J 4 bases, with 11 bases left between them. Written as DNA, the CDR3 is TGCGCCAGCACGGGGAATTCTTACAATGAGCAGTTCTTC. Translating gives CASTGNSYNEQFF. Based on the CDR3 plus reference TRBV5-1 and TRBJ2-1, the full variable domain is KAGVTQTPRYLIKTRGQQVTLSCSPISGHRSVSWYQQTPGQGLQFLFEYFSETQRNKGNFPGRFSGRQFSNSRSEMNVSTLELGDSALYLCASTGNSYNEQFFGPGTRLTVL.

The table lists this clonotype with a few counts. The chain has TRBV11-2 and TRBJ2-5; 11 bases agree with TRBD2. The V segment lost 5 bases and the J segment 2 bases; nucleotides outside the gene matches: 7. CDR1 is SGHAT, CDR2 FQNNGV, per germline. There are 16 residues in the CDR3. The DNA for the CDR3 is TGTGCCAGCAGCCAGGGACTAGCGGCCCCTCAAGAGACCCAGTACTTC. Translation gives CASSQGLAAPQETQYF.

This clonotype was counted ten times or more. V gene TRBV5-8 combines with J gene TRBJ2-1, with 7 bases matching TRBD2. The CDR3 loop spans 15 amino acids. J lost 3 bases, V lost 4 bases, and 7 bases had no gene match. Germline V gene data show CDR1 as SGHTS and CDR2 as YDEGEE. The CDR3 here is CASSPFRGDYNEQFF. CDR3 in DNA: TGTGCCAGCAGCCCCTTTCGGGGGGACTACAATGAGCAGTTCTTC.

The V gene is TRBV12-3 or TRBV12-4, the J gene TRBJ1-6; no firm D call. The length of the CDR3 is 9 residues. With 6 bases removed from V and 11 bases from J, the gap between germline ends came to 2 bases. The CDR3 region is CASSPPLHF. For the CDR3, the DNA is TGTGCCAGCAGCCCACCCCTCCACTTT.

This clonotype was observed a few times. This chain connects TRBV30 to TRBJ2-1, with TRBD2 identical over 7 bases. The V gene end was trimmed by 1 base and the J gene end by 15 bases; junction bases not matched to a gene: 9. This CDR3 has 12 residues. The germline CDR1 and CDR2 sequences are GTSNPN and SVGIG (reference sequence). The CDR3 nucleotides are TGTGCCTGGAGTGAGACTAGCCTTGCTCGGTTCTTC. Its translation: CAWSETSLARFF.

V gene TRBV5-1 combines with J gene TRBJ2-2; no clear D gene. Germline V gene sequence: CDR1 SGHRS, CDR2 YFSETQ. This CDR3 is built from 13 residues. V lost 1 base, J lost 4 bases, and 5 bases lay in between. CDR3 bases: TGCGCCAGCAGCTTGCAGGCCACCGGGGAGCTGTTTTTT. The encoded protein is CASSLQATGELFF.

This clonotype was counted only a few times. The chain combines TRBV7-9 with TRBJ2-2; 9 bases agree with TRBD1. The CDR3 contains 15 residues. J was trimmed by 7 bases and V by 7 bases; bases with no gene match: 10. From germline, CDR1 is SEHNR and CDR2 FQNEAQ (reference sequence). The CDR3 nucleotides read TGTGCCAGCACTTCCGGGACAGGGCCTGACGGGGAGCTGTTTTTT. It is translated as CASTSGTGPDGELFF. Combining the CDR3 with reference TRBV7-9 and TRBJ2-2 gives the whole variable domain DTGVSQNPRHKITKRGQNVTFRCDPISEHNRLYWYRQTLGQGPEFLTYFQNEAQLEKSRLLSDRFSAERPKGSFSTLEIQRTEQGDSAMYLCASTSGTGPDGELFFGEGSRLTVL.

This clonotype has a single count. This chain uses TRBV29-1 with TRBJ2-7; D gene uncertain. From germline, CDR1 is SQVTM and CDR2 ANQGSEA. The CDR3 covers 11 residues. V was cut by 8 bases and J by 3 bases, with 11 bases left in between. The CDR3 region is CSTRTDYEQYF. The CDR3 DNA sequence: TGCAGCACGCGCACAGACTACGAGCAGTACTTC.

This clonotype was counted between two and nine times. Here the CDR3 DNA reads TGTGCCAGCAGCCAAAGTGTAGATACGCAGTATTTT. Translating gives CASSQSVDTQYF. The rearrangement links TRBV7-2 to TRBJ2-3; D call uncertain. Trimming removed 5 bases from V and 5 bases from J, with 8 bases in between. The germline gives CDR1 SGHTA, CDR2 FQGNSA. CDR3 size: 12 residues.

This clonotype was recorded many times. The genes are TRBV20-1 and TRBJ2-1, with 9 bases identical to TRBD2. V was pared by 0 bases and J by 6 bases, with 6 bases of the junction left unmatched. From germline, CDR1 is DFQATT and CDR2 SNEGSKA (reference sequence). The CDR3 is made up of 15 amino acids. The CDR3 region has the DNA TGCAGTGCTAGAGACCCTAGCGGGGACTCCAATGAGCAGTTCTTC. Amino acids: CSARDPSGDSNEQFF.

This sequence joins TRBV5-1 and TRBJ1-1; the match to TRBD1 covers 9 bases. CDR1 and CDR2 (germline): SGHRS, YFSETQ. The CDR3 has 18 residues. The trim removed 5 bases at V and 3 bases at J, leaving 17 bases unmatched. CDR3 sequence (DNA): TGCGCCAGCAGTTCGTTTCCCACGGGACAGGGACCCTACACTGAAGCTTTCTTT. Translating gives CASSSFPTGQGPYTEAFF.